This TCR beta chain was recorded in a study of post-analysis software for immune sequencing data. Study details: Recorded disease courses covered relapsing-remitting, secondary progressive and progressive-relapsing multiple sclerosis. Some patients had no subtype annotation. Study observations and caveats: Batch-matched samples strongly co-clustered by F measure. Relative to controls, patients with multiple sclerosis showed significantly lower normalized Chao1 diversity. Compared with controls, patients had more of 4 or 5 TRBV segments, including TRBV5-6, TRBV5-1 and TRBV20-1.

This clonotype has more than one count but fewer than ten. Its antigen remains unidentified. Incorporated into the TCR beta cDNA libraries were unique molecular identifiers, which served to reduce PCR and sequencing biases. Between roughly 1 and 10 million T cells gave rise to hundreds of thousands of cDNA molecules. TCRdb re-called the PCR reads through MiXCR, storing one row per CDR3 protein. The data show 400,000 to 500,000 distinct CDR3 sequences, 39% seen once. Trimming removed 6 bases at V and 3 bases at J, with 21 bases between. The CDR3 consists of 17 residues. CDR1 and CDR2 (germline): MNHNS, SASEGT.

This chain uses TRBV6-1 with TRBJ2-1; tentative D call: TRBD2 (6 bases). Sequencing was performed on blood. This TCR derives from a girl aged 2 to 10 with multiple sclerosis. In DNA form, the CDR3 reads TGTGCCAGCAGGCCCGGGACTCACTTTGGAGTCTACAATGAGCAGTTCTTC. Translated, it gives CASRPGTHFGVYNEQFF.